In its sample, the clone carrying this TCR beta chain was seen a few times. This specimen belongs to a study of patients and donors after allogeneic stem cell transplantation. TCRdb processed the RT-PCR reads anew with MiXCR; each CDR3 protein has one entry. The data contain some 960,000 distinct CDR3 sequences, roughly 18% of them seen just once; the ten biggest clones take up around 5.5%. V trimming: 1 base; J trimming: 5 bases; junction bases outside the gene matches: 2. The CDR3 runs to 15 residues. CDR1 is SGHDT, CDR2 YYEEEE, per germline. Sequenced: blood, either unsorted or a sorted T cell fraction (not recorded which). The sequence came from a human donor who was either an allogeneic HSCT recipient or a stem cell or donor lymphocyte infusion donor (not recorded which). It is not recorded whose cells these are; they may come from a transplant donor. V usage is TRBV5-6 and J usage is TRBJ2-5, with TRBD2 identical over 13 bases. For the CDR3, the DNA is TGTGCCAGCAGCTTGACTAGCGGGAGGGCGGAGACCCAGTACTTC. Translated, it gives CASSLTSGRAETQYF.